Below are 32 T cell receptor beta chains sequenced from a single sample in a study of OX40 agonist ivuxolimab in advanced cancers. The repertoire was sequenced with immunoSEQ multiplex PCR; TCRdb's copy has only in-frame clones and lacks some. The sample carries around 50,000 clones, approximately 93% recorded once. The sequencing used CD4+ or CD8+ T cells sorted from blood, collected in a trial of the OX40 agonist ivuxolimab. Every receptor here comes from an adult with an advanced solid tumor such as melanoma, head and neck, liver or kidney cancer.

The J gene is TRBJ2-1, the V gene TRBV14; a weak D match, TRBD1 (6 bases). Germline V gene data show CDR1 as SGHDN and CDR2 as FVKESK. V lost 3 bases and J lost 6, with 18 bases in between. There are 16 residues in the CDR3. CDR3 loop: CASSHLSGTPFNEQFF. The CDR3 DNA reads TGTGCCAGCAGCCATCTCTCCGGGACACCCTTCAATGAGCAGTTCTTC.

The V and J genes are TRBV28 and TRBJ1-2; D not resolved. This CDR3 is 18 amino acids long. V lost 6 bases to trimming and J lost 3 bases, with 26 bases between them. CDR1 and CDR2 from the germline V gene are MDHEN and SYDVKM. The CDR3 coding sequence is TGTGCCAGCAGAAATAGCCCGCGTGGGCAGAGCAACGACTATGGCTACACCTTC. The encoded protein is CASRNSPRGQSNDYGYTF.

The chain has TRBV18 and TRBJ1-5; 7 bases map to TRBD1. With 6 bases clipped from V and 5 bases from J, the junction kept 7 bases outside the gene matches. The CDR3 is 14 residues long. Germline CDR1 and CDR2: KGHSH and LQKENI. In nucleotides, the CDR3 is TGTGCCAGCTCGCGACAGGGTTCGGATCAGCCCCAGCATTTT. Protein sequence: CASSRQGSDQPQHF.

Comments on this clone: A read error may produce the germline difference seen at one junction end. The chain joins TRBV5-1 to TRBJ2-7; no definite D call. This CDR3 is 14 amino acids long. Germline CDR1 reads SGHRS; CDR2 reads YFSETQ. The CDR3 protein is CASSSGRFSYEQCF. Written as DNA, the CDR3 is TGCGCCAGCAGCTCCGGACGGTTCTCCTACGAGCAGTGCTTC. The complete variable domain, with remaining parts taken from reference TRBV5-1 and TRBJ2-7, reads KAGVTQTPRYLIKTRGQQVTLSCSPISGHRSVSWYQQTPGQGLQFLFEYFSETQRNKGNFPGRFSGRQFSNSRSEMNVSTLELGDSALYLCASSSGRFSYEQCFGPGTRLTVT.

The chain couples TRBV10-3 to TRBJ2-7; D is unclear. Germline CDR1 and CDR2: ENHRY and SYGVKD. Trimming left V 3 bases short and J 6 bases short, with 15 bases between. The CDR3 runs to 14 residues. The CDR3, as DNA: TGTGCCATCAGTGATGGCTCCGCTCAAGTCGAGCAGTACTTC. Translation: CAISDGSAQVEQYF.

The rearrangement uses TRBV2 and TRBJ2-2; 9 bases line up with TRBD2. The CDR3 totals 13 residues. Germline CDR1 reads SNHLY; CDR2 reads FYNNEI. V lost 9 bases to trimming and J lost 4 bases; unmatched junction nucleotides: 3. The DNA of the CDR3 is TGTGCCAGGGGGACTAGCACCACCGGGGAGCTGTTTTTT. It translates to CARGTSTTGELFF.

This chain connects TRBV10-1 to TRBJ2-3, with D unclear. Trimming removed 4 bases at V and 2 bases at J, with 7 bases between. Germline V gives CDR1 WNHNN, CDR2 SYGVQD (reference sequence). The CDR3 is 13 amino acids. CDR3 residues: CASSVEFTDTQYF. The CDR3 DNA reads TGCGCCAGCAGTGTCGAGTTCACAGATACGCAGTATTTT.

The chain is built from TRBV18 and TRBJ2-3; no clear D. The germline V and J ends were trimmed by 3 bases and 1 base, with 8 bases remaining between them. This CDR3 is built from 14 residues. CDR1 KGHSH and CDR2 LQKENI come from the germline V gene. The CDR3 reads CASSPQTRTDTQYF. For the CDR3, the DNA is TGTGCCAGCTCACCGCAAACCCGCACAGATACGCAGTATTTT.

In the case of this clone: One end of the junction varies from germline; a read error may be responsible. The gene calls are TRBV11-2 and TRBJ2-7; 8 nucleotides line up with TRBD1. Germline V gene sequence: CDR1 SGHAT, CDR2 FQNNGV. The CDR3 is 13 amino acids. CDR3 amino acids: CASSSGQAYGQYF. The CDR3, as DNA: TGTGCCAGCAGCTCGGGACAGGCCTACGGGCAGTACTTC.

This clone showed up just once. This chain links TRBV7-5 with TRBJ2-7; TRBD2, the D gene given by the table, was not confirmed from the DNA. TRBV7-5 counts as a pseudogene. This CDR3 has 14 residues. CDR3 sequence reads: CASSLDLVSCEQYF. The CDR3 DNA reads TGTGCCAGCAGCTTAGACCTAGTATCCTGCGAGCAGTACTTC.

CDR3 residues: CASSLWSVRTHQPQHF. The DNA of the CDR3 is TGTGCCAGCAGTTTATGGTCGGTGCGGACTCATCAGCCCCAGCATTTT. The chain is built from TRBV28 and TRBJ1-5; D gene unclear. V was cut by 0 bases and J by 5 bases, with 14 bases left in between. Looked up from germline, CDR1 is MDHEN and CDR2 is SYDVKM. The CDR3 extends over 16 amino acids. Full variable domain (remainder filled in from reference TRBV28 and TRBJ1-5): DVKVTQSSRYLVKRTGEKVFLECVQDMDHENMFWYRQDPGLGLRLIYFSYDVKMKEKGDIPEGYSVSREKKERFSLILESASTNQTSMYLCASSLWSVRTHQPQHFGDGTRLSIL.

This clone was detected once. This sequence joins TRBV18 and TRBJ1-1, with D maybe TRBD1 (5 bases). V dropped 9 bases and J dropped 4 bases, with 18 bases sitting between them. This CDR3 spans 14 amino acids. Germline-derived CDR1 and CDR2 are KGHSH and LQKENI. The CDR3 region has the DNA TGTGCCAGTTCAGTCTTGTCAGGGAGCACTGAAGCTTTCTTT. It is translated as CASSVLSGSTEAFF.

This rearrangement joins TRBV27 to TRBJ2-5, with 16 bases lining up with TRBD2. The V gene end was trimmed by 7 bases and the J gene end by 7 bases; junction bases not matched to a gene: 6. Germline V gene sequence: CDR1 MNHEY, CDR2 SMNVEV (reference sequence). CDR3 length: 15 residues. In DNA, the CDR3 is TGTGCCAGCATGGGGACTAGCGGGGGGGGGTGGACCCAGTACTTC. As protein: CASMGTSGGGWTQYF.

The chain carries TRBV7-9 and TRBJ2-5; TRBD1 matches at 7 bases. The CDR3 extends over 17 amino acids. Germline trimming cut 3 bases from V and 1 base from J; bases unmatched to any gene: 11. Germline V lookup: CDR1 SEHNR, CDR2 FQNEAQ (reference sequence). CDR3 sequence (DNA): TGTGCCAGCAGCTTGGCCTCCGGGACAGCAGCCCAAGAGACCCAGTACTTC. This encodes CASSLASGTAAQETQYF.

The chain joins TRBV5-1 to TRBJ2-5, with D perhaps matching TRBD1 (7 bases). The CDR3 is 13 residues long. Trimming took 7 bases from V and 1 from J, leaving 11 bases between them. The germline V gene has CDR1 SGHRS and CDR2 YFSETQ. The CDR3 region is CASSRGVQETQYF. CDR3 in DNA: TGCGCCAGCTCCAGGGGGGTCCAAGAGACCCAGTACTTC.

CDR3 residues: CASSQTGVRGNQPQHF. CDR3 in DNA: TGCGCCAGCAGCCAAACAGGGGTTAGGGGCAATCAGCCCCAGCATTTT. The chain has TRBV4-1 and TRBJ1-5, with 7 positions matching TRBD1. Trimming cost V 2 bases and J 2 bases; bases outside gene matches: 6. The CDR3 is made up of 16 amino acids. Germline-derived CDR1 and CDR2 are MGHRA and YSYEKL.

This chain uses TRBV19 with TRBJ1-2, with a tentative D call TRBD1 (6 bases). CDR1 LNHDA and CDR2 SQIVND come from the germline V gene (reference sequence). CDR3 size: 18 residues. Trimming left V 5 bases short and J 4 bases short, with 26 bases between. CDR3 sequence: CASSGTSRRGKLLYGYTF. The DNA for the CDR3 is TGTGCCAGTAGTGGGACATCGCGACGGGGTAAGCTCCTCTATGGCTACACCTTC.

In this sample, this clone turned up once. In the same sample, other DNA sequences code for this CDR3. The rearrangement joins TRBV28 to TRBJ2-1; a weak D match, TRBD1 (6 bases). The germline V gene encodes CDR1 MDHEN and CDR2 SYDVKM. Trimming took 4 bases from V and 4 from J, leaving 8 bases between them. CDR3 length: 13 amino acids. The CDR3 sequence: CASSSGAYNEQFF. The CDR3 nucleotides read TGTGCCAGCAGTTCAGGGGCTTACAATGAGCAGTTCTTC.

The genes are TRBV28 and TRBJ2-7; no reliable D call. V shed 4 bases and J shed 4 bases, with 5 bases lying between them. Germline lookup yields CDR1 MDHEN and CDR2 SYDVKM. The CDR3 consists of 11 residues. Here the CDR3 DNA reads TGTGCCAGCAGTTCGAAGTACGAGCAGTACTTC. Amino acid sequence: CASSSKYEQYF.

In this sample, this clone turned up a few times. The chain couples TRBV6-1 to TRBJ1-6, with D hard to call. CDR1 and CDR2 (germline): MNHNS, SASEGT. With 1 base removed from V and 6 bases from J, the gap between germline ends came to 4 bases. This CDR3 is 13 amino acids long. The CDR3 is CASSEVSNSPLHF. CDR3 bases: TGTGCCAGCAGTGAAGTTTCTAATTCACCCCTCCACTTT.

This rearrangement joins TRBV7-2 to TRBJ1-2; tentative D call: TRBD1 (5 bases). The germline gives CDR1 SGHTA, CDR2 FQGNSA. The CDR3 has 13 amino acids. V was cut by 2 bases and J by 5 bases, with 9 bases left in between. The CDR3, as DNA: TGTGCCAGCAGCTTACTGACAGCTTATGGCTACACCTTC. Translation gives CASSLLTAYGYTF.

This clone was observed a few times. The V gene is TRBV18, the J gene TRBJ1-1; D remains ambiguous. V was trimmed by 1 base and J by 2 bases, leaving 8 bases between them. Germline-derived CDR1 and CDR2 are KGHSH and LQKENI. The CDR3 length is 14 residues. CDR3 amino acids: CASSPQGVNTEAFF. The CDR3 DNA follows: TGTGCCAGCTCACCACAGGGAGTTAACACTGAAGCTTTCTTT. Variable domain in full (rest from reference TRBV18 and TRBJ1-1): NAGVMQNPRHLVRRRGQEARLRCSPMKGHSHVYWYRQLPEEGLKFMVYLQKENIIDESGMPKERFSAEFPKEGPSILRIQQVVRGDSAAYFCASSPQGVNTEAFFGQGTRLTVV.

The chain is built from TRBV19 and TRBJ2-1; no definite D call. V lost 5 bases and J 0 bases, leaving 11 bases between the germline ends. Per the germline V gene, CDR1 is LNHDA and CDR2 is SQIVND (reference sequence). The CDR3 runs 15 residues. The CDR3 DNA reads TGTGCCAGTAGTTTTGACTCGGCCTCCTACAATGAGCAGTTCTTC. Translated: CASSFDSASYNEQFF.

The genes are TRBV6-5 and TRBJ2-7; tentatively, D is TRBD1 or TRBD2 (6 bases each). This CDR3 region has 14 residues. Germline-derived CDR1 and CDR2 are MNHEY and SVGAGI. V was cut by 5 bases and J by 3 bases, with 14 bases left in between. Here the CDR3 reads CASSGGGLNYEQYF. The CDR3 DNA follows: TGTGCCAGCAGTGGAGGGGGGCTTAACTACGAGCAGTACTTC.

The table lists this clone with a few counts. The CDR3 region is CASSPRRFTREGTDTQYF. CDR3 DNA sequence: TGTGCCAGCAGCCCCCGCCGATTCACTAGGGAGGGCACAGATACGCAGTATTTT. The chain is built from TRBV7-9 and TRBJ2-3; maybe TRBD2 (6 bases). Trimming cost V 5 bases and J 1 base, with 22 bases left between them. In germline, CDR1 is SEHNR, CDR2 FQNEAQ (reference sequence). This CDR3 spans 18 amino acids.

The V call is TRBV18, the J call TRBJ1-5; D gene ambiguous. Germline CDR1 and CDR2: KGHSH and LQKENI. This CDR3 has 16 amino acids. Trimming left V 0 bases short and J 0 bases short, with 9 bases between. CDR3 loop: CASSPPHADSNQPQHF. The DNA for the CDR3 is TGTGCCAGCTCACCACCCCACGCGGATAGCAATCAGCCCCAGCATTTT.

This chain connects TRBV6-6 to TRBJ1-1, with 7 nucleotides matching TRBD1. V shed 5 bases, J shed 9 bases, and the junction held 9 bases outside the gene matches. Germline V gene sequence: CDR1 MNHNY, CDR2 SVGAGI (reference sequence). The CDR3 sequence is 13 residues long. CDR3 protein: CASSARGGRKAFF. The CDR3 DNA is TGTGCCAGCAGTGCCAGGGGGGGTAGAAAAGCTTTCTTT.

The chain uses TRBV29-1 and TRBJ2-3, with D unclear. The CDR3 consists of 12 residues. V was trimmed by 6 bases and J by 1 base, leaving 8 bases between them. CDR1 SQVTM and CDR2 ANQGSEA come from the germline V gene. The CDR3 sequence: CSVTEGTDTQYF. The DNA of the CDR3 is TGCAGCGTCACGGAAGGCACAGATACGCAGTATTTT.

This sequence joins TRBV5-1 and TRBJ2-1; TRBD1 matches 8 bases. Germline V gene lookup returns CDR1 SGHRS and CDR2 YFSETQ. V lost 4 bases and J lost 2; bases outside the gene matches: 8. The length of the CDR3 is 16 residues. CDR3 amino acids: CASSTEDRGPYNEQFF. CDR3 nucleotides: TGCGCCAGCAGCACTGAAGACAGGGGCCCCTACAATGAGCAGTTCTTC.

CDR3 amino acids: CASGGQVAGEQFF. The CDR3 DNA sequence: TGTGCCAGCGGAGGACAGGTAGCAGGAGAGCAGTTCTTC. This sequence joins TRBV21-1 and TRBJ2-1; the D call TRBD1 from the table was never checked on the DNA. TRBV21-1 is flagged as a pseudogene. The CDR3 loop spans 13 amino acids.

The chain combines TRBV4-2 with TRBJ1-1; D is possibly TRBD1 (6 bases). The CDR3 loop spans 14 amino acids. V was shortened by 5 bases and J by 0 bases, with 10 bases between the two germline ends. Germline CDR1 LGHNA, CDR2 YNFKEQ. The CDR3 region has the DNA TGTGCCAGCAGCTTGACAGGACTGAACACTGAAGCTTTCTTT. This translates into CASSLTGLNTEAFF.

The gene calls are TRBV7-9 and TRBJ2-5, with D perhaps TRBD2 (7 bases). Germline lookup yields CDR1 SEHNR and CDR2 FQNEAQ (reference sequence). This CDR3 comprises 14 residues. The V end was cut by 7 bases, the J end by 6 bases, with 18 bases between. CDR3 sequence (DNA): TGTGCCAGCACCCCCGCGGGGGCCTTCCAGACCCAGTACTTC. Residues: CASTPAGAFQTQYF.